This TCR beta chain was obtained from a study of PD-1 blockade in classical Hodgkin lymphoma. Germline trimming cut 7 bases from V and 2 bases from J; bases unmatched to any gene: 16. This CDR3 is built from 18 residues. CDR1 and CDR2 from the germline V gene are SGHAT and FQNNGV. As for this clone: Antigen specificity is unknown.

Notes on the study in general: Baseline TCR diversity was reportedly lower in newly diagnosed patients than in healthy donors. It was reported as lower still in relapsed/refractory patients. Compared with baseline, CD4+ but not CD8+ TCR diversity had risen significantly by C4D1.

After autologous stem cell transplantation all patients relapsed, and prior brentuximab vedotin exposure differed between cohorts. Method: immunoSEQ multiplex PCR; TCRdb's copy keeps in-frame clones and lacks some. The table records more than 40,000 clones, roughly 80% of them present only once. The clonotype originates from a human donor with classical Hodgkin lymphoma. The V call is TRBV11-2, the J call TRBJ2-7; TRBD2 matches 11 bases. This specimen was peripheral blood mononuclear cells (PBMCs), taken at baseline. CDR3 protein: CASTLKTSGTAWAYEQYF. CDR3 DNA sequence: TGTGCCAGCACTCTAAAGACTAGCGGGACTGCCTGGGCCTACGAGCAGTACTTC.